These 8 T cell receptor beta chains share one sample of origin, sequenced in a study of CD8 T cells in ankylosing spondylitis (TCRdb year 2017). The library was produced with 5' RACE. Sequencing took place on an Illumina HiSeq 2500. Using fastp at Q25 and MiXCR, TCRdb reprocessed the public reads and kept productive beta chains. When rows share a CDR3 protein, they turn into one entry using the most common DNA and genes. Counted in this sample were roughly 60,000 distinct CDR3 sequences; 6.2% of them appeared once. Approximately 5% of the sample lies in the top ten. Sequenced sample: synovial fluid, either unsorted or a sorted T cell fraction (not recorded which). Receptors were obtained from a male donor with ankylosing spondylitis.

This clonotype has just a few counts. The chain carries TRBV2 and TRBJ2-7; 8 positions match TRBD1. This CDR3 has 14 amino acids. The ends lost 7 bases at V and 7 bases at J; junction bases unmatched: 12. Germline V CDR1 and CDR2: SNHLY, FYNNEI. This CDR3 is CASTRDRTPGEQYF. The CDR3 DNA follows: TGTGCCAGCACCCGGGACAGGACCCCCGGAGAGCAGTACTTC.

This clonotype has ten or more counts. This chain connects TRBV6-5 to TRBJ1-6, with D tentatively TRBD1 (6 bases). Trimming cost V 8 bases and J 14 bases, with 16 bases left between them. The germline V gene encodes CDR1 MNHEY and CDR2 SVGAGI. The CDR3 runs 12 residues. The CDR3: CASSQGLGALHF. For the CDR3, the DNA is TGTGCCAGCTCACAGGGATTAGGAGCCCTCCACTTT.

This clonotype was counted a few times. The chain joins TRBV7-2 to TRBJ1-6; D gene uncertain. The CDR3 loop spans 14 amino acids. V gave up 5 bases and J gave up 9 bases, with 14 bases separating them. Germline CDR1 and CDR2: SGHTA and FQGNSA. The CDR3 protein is CASSLLPEGSPLHF. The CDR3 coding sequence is TGTGCCAGCAGCCTTCTCCCGGAGGGTTCACCCCTCCACTTT.

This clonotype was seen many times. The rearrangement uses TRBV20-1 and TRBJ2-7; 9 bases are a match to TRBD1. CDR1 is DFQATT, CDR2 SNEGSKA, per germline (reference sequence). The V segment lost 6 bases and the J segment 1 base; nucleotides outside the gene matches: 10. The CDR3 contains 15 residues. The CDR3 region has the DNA TGCAGTGCAATCTTGTCCGGGACAGGGTCCTACGAGCAGTACTTC. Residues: CSAILSGTGSYEQYF.

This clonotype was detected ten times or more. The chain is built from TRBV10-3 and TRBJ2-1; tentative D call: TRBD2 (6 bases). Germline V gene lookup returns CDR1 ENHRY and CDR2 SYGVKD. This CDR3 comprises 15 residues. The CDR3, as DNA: TGTGCTACCGGGGGTACAGAGCGGCACTACAATGAGCAGTTCTTC. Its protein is CATGGTERHYNEQFF.

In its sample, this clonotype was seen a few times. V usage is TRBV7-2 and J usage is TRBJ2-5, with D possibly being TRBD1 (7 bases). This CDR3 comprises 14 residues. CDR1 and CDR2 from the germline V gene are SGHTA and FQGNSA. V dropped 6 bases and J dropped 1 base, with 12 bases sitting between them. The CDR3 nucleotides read TGTGCCAGCAGTTATCAGGGGGGCCAAGAGACCCAGTACTTC. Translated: CASSYQGGQETQYF.

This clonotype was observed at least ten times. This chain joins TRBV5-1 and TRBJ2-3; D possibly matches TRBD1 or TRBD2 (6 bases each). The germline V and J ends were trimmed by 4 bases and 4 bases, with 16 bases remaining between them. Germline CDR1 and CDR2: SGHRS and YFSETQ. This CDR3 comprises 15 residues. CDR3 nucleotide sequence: TGCGCCAGCAGCACCGCTGGGGGGCTTGCAGATACGCAGTATTTT. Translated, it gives CASSTAGGLADTQYF.

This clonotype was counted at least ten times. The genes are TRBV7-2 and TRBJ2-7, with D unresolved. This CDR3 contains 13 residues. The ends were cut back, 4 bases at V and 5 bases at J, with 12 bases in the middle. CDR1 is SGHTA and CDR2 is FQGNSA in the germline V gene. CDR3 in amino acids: CASSSPYINEQYF. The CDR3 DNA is TGTGCCAGCAGCTCACCCTACATCAACGAGCAGTACTTC.